The present TCR beta chain was sequenced within a study of OX40 agonist ivuxolimab in advanced cancers. Study observations and caveats: More expanded clones were found, on average, in CD8+ than in CD4+ T cells. Some of the lowest clonal expansion was seen in partial responders at 0.1-3.0 mg/kg. Specificity for antigen went undetermined in the expanded peripheral T cells.

In regard to this clone: Antigen: not known.

V shed 0 bases, J shed 8 bases, and the junction held 9 bases outside the gene matches. From germline, CDR1 is SGDLS and CDR2 YYNGEE. CDR3 length: 16 residues. Blood samples were obtained at baseline, cycle 4 day 1, and cycle 7 day 1. Sequencing used immunoSEQ multiplex PCR; TCRdb keeps in-frame clones, though not all of them. This table holds around 70,000 clones, 70% to 90% found once. The receptor was isolated from an adult with an advanced solid tumor such as melanoma, head and neck, liver or kidney cancer. The rearrangement joins TRBV9 to TRBJ2-1; 9 bases agree with TRBD2. Sequencing was performed on CD4+ or CD8+ T cells sorted from blood, taken in a trial of the OX40 agonist ivuxolimab. In DNA, the CDR3 is TGTGCCAGCAGCGTAGTTAGTAGCGGGAGCCTGGATGAGCAGTTCTTC. Residues: CASSVVSSGSLDEQFF.